A selection of T cell receptor beta chains follows, all from one sample in a study of blood T cells in healthy people across ages. TCRdb re-derived calls from the 5' RACE reads in MiXCR, one entry per CDR3 protein. Here the sample spans almost 800,000 distinct CDR3 sequences, roughly 60% being singletons. Material for sequencing was blood. The receptors were gathered from a man aged 25-40 years in good health. Each CDR3 is given with its conserved first and last residue. Each record gives: J gene, D gene, clone size, V gene, CDR3 protein, CDR3 DNA. The D gene is left open where the match is weak. Some rows mark clone size as missing; the rest say once, few, many or name a class of expanded clone.

TRBJ2-7,TRBD2,once,TRBV20-1,CSASPSGSNYEQYF,TGCAGTGCTAGTCCTAGCGGGAGTAACTACGAGCAGTACTTC
TRBJ2-7,.,few,TRBV10-3,CAISAADEQYF,TGTGCCATCAGTGCGGCTGACGAGCAGTACTTC
TRBJ1-1,.,.,TRBV12-3/TRBV12-4,CASSLGRETEAFF,TGTGCCAGCAGTTTGGGGAGAGAGACTGAAGCTTTCTTT
TRBJ2-5,TRBD2,.,TRBV28,CASSLSGKHQETQYF,TGTGCCAGCAGTTTAAGCGGGAAGCACCAAGAGACCCAGTACTTC
TRBJ2-1,TRBD1,.,TRBV7-2,CASSLTGQGIGEQFF,TGTGCCAGCAGCCTCACGGGACAGGGGATTGGTGAGCAGTTCTTC
TRBJ2-3,.,.,TRBV12-3/TRBV12-4,CASSLTSSRDTQYF,TGTGCCAGCAGTTTGACTAGTTCTCGTGATACGCAGTATTTT
TRBJ2-1,.,few,TRBV20-1,CSPKGGDKALDEQFF,TGCAGTCCAAAAGGTGGGGACAAGGCTTTGGATGAGCAGTTCTTC
TRBJ1-5,.,.,TRBV20-1,CSAEGGDGNQPQHF,TGCAGTGCTGAGGGGGGGGATGGCAATCAGCCCCAGCATTTT
TRBJ2-1,TRBD2,.,TRBV7-9,CASSHTGLNYNEQFF,TGTGCCAGCAGCCACACGGGACTAAATTACAATGAGCAGTTCTTC
TRBJ1-6,TRBD1,.,TRBV20-1,CSARIWTGRNSPLHF,TGCAGTGCTAGAATTTGGACAGGGAGGAATTCACCCCTCCACTTT
TRBJ1-5,.,.,TRBV3-1,CASSQGGHQPQHF,TGTGCCAGCAGCCAAGGGGGTCATCAGCCCCAGCATTTT
TRBJ1-4,.,.,TRBV20-1,CSARTGEKLFF,TGCAGTGCTAGAACGGGTGAAAAACTGTTTTTT
TRBJ1-1,.,.,TRBV12-3/TRBV12-4,CASSRGGVYTEAFF,TGTGCCAGCAGCCGTGGGGGTGTTTACACTGAAGCTTTCTTT
TRBJ2-1,TRBD2,.,TRBV5-1,CASQLRAGESNEQFF,TGCGCCAGCCAACTCAGGGCGGGAGAAAGTAATGAGCAGTTCTTC
TRBJ2-5,TRBD2,.,TRBV20-1,CSARGTLAGVRNEQYF,TGCAGTGCTAGAGGCACTCTAGCGGGAGTACGCAATGAGCAGTACTTC
TRBJ2-5,.,few,TRBV20-1,CSARDFDPHQETQYF,TGCAGTGCTAGAGATTTCGACCCGCACCAAGAGACCCAGTACTTC
TRBJ2-1,.,few,TRBV20-1,CSPSVSYNEQFF,TGCAGTCCATCGGTGTCCTACAATGAGCAGTTCTTC
TRBJ2-1,TRBD2,.,TRBV6-6,CASLAGASYNEQFF,TGTGCCAGCCTAGCGGGAGCATCCTACAATGAGCAGTTCTTC
TRBJ1-2,.,once,TRBV12-3/TRBV12-4,CAGTPTGGNYGYTF,TGTGCCGGCACCCCAACGGGGGGTAACTATGGCTACACCTTC
TRBJ2-3,.,.,TRBV2,CASSVEIVASGTDTQYF,TGTGCCAGCAGTGTAGAAATTGTCGCTAGCGGCACAGATACGCAGTATTTT
TRBJ2-5,.,.,TRBV6-6,CASSPGGRDQETQYF,TGTGCCAGCAGCCCCGGGGGGCGAGACCAAGAGACCCAGTACTTC
TRBJ2-3,.,.,TRBV5-1,CASGPRPAGGDTQYF,TGCGCCAGCGGACCCAGACCTGCCGGGGGAGATACGCAGTATTTT
TRBJ2-1,TRBD1,few,TRBV29-1,CSASRQGNEQFF,TGCAGCGCCTCTAGACAGGGAAATGAGCAGTTCTTC
TRBJ2-3,TRBD2,.,TRBV29-1,CSVAGGGFPTDTQYF,TGCAGCGTTGCCGGGGGGGGTTTCCCGACAGATACGCAGTATTTT
TRBJ2-5,.,.,TRBV14,CASSQVLAGSEEQYF,TGTGCCAGCAGCCAAGTACTTGCGGGGAGTGAAGAGCAGTACTTC
TRBJ2-2,.,.,TRBV7-2,CASSPPANTGELFF,TGTGCCAGCAGCCCGCCCGCAAACACCGGGGAGCTGTTTTTT
TRBJ2-7,TRBD2,.,TRBV20-1,CSARGVLSGGTYEQYF,TGCAGTGCTAGAGGGGTTTTGTCGGGAGGTACCTACGAGCAGTACTTC
TRBJ2-5,TRBD2,few,TRBV20-1,CSARKPSGRYQETQYF,TGCAGTGCTAGAAAGCCTAGCGGGAGGTACCAAGAGACCCAGTACTTC
TRBJ2-3,.,.,TRBV7-2,CASSAQLGATDTQYF,TGTGCCAGCAGCGCCCAGTTGGGGGCTACAGATACGCAGTATTTT
TRBJ2-5,.,few,TRBV12-3/TRBV12-4,CASSFPPLGTQYF,TGTGCCAGCAGTTTTCCCCCGCTCGGGACCCAGTACTTC
TRBJ2-1,TRBD1,.,TRBV10-3,CAISDNTGAGTYNEQFF,TGTGCCATCAGTGACAATACAGGGGCTGGGACCTACAATGAGCAGTTCTTC
TRBJ2-1,.,.,TRBV20-1,CSARGPGGPYNEQFF,TGCAGTGCTAGGGGTCCAGGGGGGCCCTACAATGAGCAGTTCTTC
TRBJ2-7,TRBD2,.,TRBV7-7,CASSVAASGTYEQYF,TGTGCCAGCAGCGTGGCTGCTAGCGGAACCTACGAGCAGTACTTC
TRBJ2-7,TRBD1,.,TRBV7-2,CASSSSTGMGCYEQYF,TGTGCCAGCAGCTCCTCGACAGGGATGGGCTGTTACGAGCAGTACTTC
TRBJ2-3,TRBD2,.,TRBV20-1,CSAPKLAADTQYF,TGCAGTGCCCCCAAACTAGCGGCAGATACGCAGTATTTT
TRBJ2-2,.,.,TRBV12-3/TRBV12-4,CASSLTDYSTGELFF,TGTGCCAGCAGTTTAACCGACTATTCGACCGGGGAGCTGTTTTTT
TRBJ1-5,.,.,TRBV19,CASSKVLDQPQHF,TGTGCCAGTAGTAAAGTGTTGGATCAGCCCCAGCATTTT
TRBJ1-1,.,.,TRBV6-5,CASSWGYAGNTEAFF,TGTGCCAGCAGTTGGGGGTATGCTGGGAACACTGAAGCTTTCTTT
TRBJ1-1,.,few,TRBV2,CASPTAMNTEAFF,TGTGCCAGCCCGACAGCTATGAACACTGAAGCTTTCTTT
TRBJ2-1,.,few,TRBV3-1,CASSQGPAGTNEQFF,TGTGCCAGCAGCCAAGGTCCGGCGGGGACCAATGAGCAGTTCTTC
TRBJ1-1,.,few,TRBV7-9,CASSLGVEVNTEAFF,TGTGCCAGCAGCTTAGGGGTCGAGGTGAACACTGAAGCTTTCTTT
TRBJ2-7,TRBD1,.,TRBV6-5,CASKSQGAGYEQYF,TGTGCCAGCAAGTCTCAGGGGGCGGGCTACGAGCAGTACTTC
TRBJ2-4,TRBD2,.,TRBV7-2,CASSSPGGGNIQYF,TGTGCCAGCAGCTCGCCCGGCGGGGGGAACATTCAGTACTTC
TRBJ1-1,.,.,TRBV29-1,CSVVGPNSYTEAFF,TGCAGCGTTGTCGGCCCTAACTCTTACACTGAAGCTTTCTTT
TRBJ2-2,.,few,TRBV4-1,CASSDTGELFF,TGCGCCAGCAGCGACACCGGGGAGCTGTTTTTT
TRBJ2-7,.,.,TRBV27,CACTLFPRTLTYEQYF,TGTGCCTGCACTCTCTTTCCTAGGACCCTCACCTACGAGCAGTACTTC
TRBJ2-1,.,few,TRBV20-1,CSARPARTASQNEQFF,TGCAGTGCTAGACCCGCAAGGACCGCGTCCCAAAATGAGCAGTTCTTC
TRBJ2-3,TRBD2,.,TRBV20-1,CSANPTSGRSTDTQYF,TGCAGTGCTAACCCCACTAGCGGGAGGAGCACAGATACGCAGTATTTT
TRBJ2-1,.,once,TRBV9,CASSPVPREWNEQFF,TGTGCCAGCAGCCCCGTGCCCAGAGAGTGGAATGAGCAGTTCTTC
TRBJ2-5,.,few,TRBV6-2/TRBV6-3,CASSYAGGYQETQYF,TGTGCCAGCAGTTACGCTGGTGGGTACCAAGAGACCCAGTACTTC